Below, one T cell receptor (beta chain) is given with its context. These data come from a study of T-cell reconstitution after alpha-beta-depleted transplantation in children. V lost 3 bases and J lost 5, with 7 bases in between. Germline V gene data show CDR1 as LNHNV and CDR2 as YYDKDF (reference sequence). CDR3 length: 12 amino acids. Library preparation (for TCRbeta) was performed with unique molecular identifiers. TCRdb reprocessed the PCR reads with MiXCR, giving one entry per CDR3 protein. Of just over 350,000 distinct CDR3 sequences detected, approximately 12% appear once; the ten largest clones hold around 4.1%.

The J gene is TRBJ2-5, the V gene TRBV15, with unresolved D. The specimen was PBMCs, collected from the stem cell graft. This TCR was recovered from a human donor who donated a stem cell graft to a child with Fanconi anemia. As DNA, the CDR3 is TGTGCCACCAGCAGCGGTGGTGAGACCCAGTACTTC. It is translated as CATSSGGETQYF.